This T cell receptor (beta chain) was sequenced during a study of blood T cell repertoires in COVID-19. Study details: The United States, Italy and Spain provided the acute and convalescent COVID-19 samples. Sample material is recorded as cDNA or gDNA derived from T cells, B-cell-depleted T cells, or PBMCs.

A single count supports this clone. CDR1 is ENHRY, CDR2 SYGVKD, per germline. This CDR3 is built from 13 residues. The V gene end was trimmed by 10 bases and the J gene end by 3 bases; junction bases not matched to a gene: 3. Under the authors' procedure: Scientists estimated how many nucleated cells there were by amplifying reference gene primers. Profiled with immunoSEQ multiplex PCR; TCRdb holds only in-frame clones, not every one. The V and J calls and clone size are taken from that table; D and trimming were inferred from the DNA. Altogether 170,000 or so clones are present, approximately 83% being singletons, with the ten largest covering about 9.7%.

V and J are TRBV10-3 and TRBJ2-2; 9 nucleotides align to TRBD1. What was sequenced was peripheral blood. The origin of this receptor is a middle-aged man with active or convalescent COVID-19. CDR3 DNA: TGTGCCACTGACAGGGGGGACACCGGGGAGCTGTTTTTT. Its protein product is CATDRGDTGELFF.